This T cell receptor beta chain emerged from a study of monozygotic twins with inflammatory bowel disease. TCRdb reprocessed the 5' RACE reads and stores each CDR3 protein as one record, lacking DNA. The ten top clones account for 2.4%, within a sample of about 160,000 distinct CDR3 sequences. The CDR3 has 14 amino acids. Germline-derived CDR1 and CDR2 are SGHRS and YFSETQ. The origin of this receptor is a human donor with ulcerative colitis or Crohn's disease, or a healthy co-twin of an affected twin (not recorded which). The chain has TRBV5-1 and TRBJ1-6. The sample comprised blood. CDR3 in amino acids: CASSLALFGSPLHF.